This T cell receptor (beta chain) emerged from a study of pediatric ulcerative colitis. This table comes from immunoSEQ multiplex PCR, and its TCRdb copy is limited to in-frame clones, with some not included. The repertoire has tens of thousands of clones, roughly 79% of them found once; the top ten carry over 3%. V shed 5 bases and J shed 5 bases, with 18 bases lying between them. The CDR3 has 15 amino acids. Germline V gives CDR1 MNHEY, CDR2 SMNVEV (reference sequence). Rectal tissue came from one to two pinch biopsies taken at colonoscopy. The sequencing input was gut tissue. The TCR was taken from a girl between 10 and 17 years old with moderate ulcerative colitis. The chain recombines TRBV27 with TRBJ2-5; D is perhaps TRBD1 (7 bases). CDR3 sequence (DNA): TGTGCCAGCAGTGCCCGGACAGGAGGGTTGGAGACCCAGTACTTC. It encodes CASSARTGGLETQYF.